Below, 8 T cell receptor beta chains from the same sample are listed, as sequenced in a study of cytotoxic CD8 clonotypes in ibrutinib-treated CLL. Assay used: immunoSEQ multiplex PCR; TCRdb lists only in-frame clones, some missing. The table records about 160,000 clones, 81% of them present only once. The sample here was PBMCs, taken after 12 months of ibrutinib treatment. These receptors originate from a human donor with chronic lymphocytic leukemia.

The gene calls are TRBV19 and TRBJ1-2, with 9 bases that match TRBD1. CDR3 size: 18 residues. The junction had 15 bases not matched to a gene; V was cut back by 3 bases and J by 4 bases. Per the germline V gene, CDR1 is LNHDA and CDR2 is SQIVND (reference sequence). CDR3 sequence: CASSIGRPGQGRGYGYTF. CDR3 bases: TGTGCCAGTAGTATTGGAAGACCGGGACAGGGACGCGGCTATGGCTACACCTTC.

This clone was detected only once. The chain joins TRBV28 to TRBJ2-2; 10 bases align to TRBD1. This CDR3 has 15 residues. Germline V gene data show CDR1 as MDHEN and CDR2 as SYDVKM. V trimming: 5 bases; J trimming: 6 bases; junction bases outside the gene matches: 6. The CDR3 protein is CASSPGQGGAGELFF. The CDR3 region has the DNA TGTGCCAGCAGTCCCGGACAGGGGGGCGCCGGGGAGCTGTTTTTT.

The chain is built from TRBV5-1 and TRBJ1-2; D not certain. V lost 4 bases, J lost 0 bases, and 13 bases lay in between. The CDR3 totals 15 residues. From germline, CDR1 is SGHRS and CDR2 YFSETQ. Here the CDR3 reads CASSPEVVTNYGYTF. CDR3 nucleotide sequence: TGCGCCAGCAGCCCGGAGGTCGTGACTAACTATGGCTACACCTTC.

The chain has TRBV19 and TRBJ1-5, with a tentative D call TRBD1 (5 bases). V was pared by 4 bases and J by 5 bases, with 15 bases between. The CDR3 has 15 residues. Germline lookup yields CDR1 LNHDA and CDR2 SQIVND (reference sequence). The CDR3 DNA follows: TGTGCCAGTAGTAGGACCGGGACGGGCGATCAGCCCCAGCATTTT. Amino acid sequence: CASSRTGTGDQPQHF.

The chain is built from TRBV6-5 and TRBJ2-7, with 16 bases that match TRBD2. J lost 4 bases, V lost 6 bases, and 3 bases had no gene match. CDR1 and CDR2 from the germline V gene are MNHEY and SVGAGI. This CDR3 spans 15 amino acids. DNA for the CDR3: TGTGCCAGCAGCTCGGGACTAGCGGGAGGGTACGAGCAGTACTTC. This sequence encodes CASSSGLAGGYEQYF.

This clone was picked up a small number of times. CDR3 sequence (DNA): TGTGCGTCAGCGGGCGGTAGCTATGGCTACACCTTC. Amino acid sequence: CASAGGSYGYTF. The J gene is TRBJ1-2, the V gene TRBV10-3; no reliable D call. In germline, CDR1 is ENHRY, CDR2 SYGVKD. This CDR3 is built from 12 residues.

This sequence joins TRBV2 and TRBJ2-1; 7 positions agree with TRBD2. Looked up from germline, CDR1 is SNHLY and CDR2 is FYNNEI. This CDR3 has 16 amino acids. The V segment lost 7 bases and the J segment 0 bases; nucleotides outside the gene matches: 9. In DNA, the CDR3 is TGTGCCAGCATTAGCGTCGGGACTACCTCCTACAATGAGCAGTTCTTC. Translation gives CASISVGTTSYNEQFF.

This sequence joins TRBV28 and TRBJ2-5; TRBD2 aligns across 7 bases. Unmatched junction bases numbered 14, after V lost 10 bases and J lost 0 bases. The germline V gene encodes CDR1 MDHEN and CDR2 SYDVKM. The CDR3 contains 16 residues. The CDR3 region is CATKVFGGGYQETQYF. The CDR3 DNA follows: TGTGCCACCAAGGTCTTTGGGGGGGGGTACCAAGAGACCCAGTACTTC.